A single sample is the source of the 2 T cell receptor beta chains below, sequenced in a study of blood T cell repertoires in COVID-19. Produced via immunoSEQ multiplex PCR; TCRdb's table is partial and in-frame only. The sample records 70,000 to 90,000 clones, approximately 82% being singletons. Material for sequencing was peripheral blood. The receptor source for this set is a woman aged 80 or over with acute or convalescent COVID-19.

The V call is TRBV28, the J call TRBJ1-5; a possible D gene is TRBD1 (5 bases). V was shortened by 6 bases and J by 6 bases, with 18 bases between the two germline ends. Germline values: CDR1 MDHEN, CDR2 SYDVKM. This CDR3 has 15 residues. CDR3 coding DNA: TGTGCCAGCAGGAACCGCCAGGGAGGCGGTCAGCCCCAGCATTTT. Its protein is CASRNRQGGGQPQHF. The variable domain in full, completed from reference TRBV28 and TRBJ1-5, reads DVKVTQSSRYLVKRTGEKVFLECVQDMDHENMFWYRQDPGLGLRLIYFSYDVKMKEKGDIPEGYSVSREKKERFSLILESASTNQTSMYLCASRNRQGGGQPQHFGDGTRLSIL.

The CDR3 DNA reads as TGTGCCAGCAGTTTCGGCGGGGGTTTGTCCTACGAGCAGTACTTC. Translating it yields CASSFGGGLSYEQYF. The gene calls are TRBV28 and TRBJ2-7, with 7 bases matching TRBD2. Germline V gene lookup returns CDR1 MDHEN and CDR2 SYDVKM. CDR3 length: 15 amino acids. J lost 1 base, V lost 3 bases, and 6 bases had no gene match.